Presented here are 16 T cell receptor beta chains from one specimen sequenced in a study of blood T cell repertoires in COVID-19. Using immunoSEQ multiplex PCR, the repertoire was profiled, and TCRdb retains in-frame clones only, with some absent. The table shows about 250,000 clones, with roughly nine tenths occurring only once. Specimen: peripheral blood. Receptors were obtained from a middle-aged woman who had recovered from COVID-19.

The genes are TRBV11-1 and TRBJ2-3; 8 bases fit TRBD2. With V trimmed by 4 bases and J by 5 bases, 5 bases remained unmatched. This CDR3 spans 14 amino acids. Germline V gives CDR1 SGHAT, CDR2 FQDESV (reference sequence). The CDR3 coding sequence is TGTGCCAGCAGCTATAGCGGGACGGGAGATACGCAGTATTTT. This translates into CASSYSGTGDTQYF.

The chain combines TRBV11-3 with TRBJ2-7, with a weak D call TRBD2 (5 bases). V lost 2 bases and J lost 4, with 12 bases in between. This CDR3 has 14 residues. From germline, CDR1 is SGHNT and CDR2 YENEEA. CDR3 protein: CASSLLMGDYEQYF. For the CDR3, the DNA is TGTGCCAGCAGCTTATTAATGGGAGATTACGAGCAGTACTTC.

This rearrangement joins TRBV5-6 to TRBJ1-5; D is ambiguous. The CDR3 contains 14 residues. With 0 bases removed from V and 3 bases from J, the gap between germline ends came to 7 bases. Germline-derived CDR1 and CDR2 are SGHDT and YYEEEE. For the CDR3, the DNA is TGTGCCAGCAGCTTGGCAGGAATCAATCAGCCCCAGCATTTT. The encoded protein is CASSLAGINQPQHF.

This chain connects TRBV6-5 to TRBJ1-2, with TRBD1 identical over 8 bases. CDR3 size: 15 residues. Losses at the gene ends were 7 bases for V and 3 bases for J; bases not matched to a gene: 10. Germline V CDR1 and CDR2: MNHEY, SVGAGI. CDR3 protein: CASTAGQGADYGYTF. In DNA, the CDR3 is TGTGCCAGCACCGCCGGACAGGGCGCGGACTATGGCTACACCTTC.

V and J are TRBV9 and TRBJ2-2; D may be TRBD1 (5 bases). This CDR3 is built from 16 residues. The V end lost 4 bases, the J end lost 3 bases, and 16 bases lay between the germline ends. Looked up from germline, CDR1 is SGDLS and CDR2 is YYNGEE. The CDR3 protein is CASSPLTGPDTGELFF. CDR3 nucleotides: TGTGCCAGCAGCCCCCTCACAGGCCCCGACACCGGGGAGCTGTTTTTT.

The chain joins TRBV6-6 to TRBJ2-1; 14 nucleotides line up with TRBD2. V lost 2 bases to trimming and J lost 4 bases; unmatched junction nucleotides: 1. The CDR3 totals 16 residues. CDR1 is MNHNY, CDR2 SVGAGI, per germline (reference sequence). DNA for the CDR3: TGTGCCAGCAGTTACGGGACTAGCGGGGGATACAATGAGCAGTTCTTC. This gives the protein CASSYGTSGGYNEQFF.

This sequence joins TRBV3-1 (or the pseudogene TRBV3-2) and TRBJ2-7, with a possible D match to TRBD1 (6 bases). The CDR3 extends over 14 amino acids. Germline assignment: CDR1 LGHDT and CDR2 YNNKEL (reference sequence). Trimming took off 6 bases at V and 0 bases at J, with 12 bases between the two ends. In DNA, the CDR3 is TGTGCCAGCAGACAGGGACCTAGCTCCTACGAGCAGTACTTC. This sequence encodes CASRQGPSSYEQYF.

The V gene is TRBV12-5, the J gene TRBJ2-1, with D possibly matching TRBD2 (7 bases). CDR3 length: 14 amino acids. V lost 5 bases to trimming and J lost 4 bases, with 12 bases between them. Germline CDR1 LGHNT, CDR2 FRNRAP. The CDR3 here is CASGRGGAYNEQFF. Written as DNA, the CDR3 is TGTGCTAGTGGTCGCGGGGGCGCATACAATGAGCAGTTCTTC.

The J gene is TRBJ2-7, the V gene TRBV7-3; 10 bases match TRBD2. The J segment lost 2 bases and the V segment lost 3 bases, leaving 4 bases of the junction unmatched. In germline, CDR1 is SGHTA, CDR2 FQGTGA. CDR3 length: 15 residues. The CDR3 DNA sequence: TGTGCCAGCAGCTTGCAAGCGGGAGGGACCTACGAGCAGTACTTC. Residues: CASSLQAGGTYEQYF.

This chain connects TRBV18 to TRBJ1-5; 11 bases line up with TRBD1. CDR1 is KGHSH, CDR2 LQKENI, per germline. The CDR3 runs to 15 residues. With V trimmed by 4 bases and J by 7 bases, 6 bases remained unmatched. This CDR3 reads CASSLSRTGGQPQHF. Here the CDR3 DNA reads TGTGCCAGCTCACTCAGTAGGACAGGGGGCCAGCCCCAGCATTTT.

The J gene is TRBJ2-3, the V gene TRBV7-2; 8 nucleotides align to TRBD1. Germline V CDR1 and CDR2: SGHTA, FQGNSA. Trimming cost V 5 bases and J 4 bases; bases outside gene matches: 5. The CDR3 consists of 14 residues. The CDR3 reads CASSPSGGADTQYF. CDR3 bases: TGTGCCAGCAGCCCGTCAGGGGGCGCAGATACGCAGTATTTT.

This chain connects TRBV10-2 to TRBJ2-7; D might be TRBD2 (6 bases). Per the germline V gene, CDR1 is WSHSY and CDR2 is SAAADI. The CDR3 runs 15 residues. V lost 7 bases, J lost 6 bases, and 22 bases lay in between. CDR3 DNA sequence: TGCGCCAGCATTAACGGGATCCAGGGAGGAAGCGAGCAGTACTTC. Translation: CASINGIQGGSEQYF.

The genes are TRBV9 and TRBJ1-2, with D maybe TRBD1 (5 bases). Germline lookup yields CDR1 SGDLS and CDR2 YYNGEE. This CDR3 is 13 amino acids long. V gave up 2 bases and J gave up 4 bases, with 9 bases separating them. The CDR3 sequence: CASSVSGSYGYTF. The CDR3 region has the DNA TGTGCCAGCAGCGTCTCAGGGTCCTATGGCTACACCTTC.

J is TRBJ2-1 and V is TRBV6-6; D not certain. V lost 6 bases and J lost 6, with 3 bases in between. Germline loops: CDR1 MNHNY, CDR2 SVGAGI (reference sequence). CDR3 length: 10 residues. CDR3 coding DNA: TGTGCCAGCAGACTCAATGAGCAGTTCTTC. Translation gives CASRLNEQFF.

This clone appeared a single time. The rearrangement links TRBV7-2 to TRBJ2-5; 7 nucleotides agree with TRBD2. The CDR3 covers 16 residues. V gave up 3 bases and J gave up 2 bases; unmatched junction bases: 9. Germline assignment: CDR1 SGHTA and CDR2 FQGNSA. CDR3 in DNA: TGTGCCAGCAGCTTTCGGGCGGGAGCTGGGCAAGAGACCCAGTACTTC. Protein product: CASSFRAGAGQETQYF. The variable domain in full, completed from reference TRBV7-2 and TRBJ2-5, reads GAGVSQSPSNKVTEKGKDVELRCDPISGHTALYWYRQSLGQGLEFLIYFQGNSAPDKSGLPSDRFSAERTGGSVSTLTIQRTQQEDSAVYLCASSFRAGAGQETQYFGPGTRLLVL.

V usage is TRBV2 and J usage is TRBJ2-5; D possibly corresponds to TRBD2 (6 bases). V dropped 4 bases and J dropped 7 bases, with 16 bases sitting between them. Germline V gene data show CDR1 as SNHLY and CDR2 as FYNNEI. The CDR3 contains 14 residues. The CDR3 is CASSGGTLGGTQYF. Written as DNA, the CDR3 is TGTGCCAGCAGTGGTGGGACGCTGGGGGGGACCCAGTACTTC. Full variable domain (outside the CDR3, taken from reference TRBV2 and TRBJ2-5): EPEVTQTPSHQVTQMGQEVILRCVPISNHLYFYWYRQILGQKVEFLVSFYNNEISEKSEIFDDQFSVERPDGSNFTLKIRSTKLEDSAMYFCASSGGTLGGTQYFGPGTRLLVL.